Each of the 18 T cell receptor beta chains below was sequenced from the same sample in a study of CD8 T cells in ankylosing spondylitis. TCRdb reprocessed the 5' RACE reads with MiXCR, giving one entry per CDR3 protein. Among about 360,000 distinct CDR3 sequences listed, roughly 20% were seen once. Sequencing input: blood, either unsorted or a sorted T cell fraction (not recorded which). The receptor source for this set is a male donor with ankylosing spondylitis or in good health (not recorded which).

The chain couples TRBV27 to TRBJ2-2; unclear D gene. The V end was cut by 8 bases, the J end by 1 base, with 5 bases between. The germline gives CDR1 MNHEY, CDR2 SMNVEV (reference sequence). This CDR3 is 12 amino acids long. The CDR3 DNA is TGTGCCAGCGGGATGAACACCGGGGAGCTGTTTTTT. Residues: CASGMNTGELFF.

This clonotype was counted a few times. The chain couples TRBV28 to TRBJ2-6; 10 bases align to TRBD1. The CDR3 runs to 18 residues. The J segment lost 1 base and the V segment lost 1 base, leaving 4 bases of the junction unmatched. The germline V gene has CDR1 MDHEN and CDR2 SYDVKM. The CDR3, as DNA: TGTGCCAGCAGTTTATCGGACAGGGGGGATTCTGGGGCCAACGTCCTGACTTTC. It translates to CASSLSDRGDSGANVLTF.

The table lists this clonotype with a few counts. CDR3 residues: CASSKPQQDLCTDTQYF. CDR3 nucleotide sequence: TGTGCCAGCAGCAAACCCCAACAGGACCTATGCACAGATACGCAGTATTTT. V is TRBV21-1 and J is TRBJ2-3; TRBD1, as called in the table, went unchecked against the DNA. TRBV21-1 is recorded as a pseudogene. The CDR3 is 17 residues long.

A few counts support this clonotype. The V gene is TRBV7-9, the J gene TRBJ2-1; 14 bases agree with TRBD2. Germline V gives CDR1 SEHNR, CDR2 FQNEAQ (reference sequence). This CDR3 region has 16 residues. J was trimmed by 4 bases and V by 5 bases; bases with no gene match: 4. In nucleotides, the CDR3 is TGTGCCAGCAGCCAGGGACTAGCGGGGGTTTACAATGAGCAGTTCTTC. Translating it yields CASSQGLAGVYNEQFF.

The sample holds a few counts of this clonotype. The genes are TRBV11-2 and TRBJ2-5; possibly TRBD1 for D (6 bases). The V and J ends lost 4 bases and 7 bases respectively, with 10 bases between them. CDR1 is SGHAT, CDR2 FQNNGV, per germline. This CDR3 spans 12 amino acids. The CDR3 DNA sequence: TGTGCCAGCAGCTCGGAACAGGGGACCCAGTACTTC. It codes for CASSSEQGTQYF.

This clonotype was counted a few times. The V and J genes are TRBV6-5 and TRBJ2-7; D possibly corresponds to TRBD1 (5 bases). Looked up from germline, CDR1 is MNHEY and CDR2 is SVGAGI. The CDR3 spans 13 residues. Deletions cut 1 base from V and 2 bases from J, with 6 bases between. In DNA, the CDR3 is TGTGCCAGCAGTTACTTGACAGCCTACGAGCAGTACTTC. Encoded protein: CASSYLTAYEQYF.

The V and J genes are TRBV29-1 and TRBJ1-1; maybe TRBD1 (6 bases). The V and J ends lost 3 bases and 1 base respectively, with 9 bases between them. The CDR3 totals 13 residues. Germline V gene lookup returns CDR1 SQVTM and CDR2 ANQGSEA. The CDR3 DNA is TGCAGCGTTGACAGGGGAGAGAACACTGAAGCTTTCTTT. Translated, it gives CSVDRGENTEAFF.

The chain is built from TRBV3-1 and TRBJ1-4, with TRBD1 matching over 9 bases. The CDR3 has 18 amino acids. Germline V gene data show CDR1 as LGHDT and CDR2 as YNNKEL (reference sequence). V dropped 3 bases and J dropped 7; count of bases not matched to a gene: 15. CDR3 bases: TGTGCCAGCAGCCATCTCCTGGATATGGGACAGGGTACTGAAAAACTGTTTTTT. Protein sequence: CASSHLLDMGQGTEKLFF.

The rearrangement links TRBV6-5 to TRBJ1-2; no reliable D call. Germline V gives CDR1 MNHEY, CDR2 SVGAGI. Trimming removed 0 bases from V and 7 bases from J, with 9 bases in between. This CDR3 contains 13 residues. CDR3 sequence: CASSYSSFRGYTF. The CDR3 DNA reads TGTGCCAGCAGTTACTCCAGCTTCCGTGGCTACACCTTC.

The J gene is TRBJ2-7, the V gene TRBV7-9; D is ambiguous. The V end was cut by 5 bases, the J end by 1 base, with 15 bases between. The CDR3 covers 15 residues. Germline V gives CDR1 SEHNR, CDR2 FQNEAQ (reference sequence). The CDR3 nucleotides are TGTGCCAGCAGCCCAGGCTTGTTTGAGTCCTACGAGCAGTACTTC. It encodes CASSPGLFESYEQYF.

Here the CDR3 DNA reads TGTGCCAGCAGTCCCCAGTCCTGGGGCAGAGAGCCCCAGCATTTT. This sequence encodes CASSPQSWGREPQHF. The chain has TRBV28 and TRBJ1-5, with D possibly being TRBD1 (5 bases). The CDR3 spans 15 residues. V was cut by 5 bases and J by 8 bases, with 19 bases left in between. CDR1 is MDHEN, CDR2 SYDVKM, per germline. The whole variable domain, filled in from reference TRBV28 and TRBJ1-5, reads DVKVTQSSRYLVKRTGEKVFLECVQDMDHENMFWYRQDPGLGLRLIYFSYDVKMKEKGDIPEGYSVSREKKERFSLILESASTNQTSMYLCASSPQSWGREPQHFGDGTRLSIL.

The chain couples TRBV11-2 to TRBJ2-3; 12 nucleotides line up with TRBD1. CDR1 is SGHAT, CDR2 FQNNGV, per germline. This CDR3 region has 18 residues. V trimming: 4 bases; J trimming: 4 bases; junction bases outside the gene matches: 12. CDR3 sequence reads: CASSSPSGTGGFADTQYF. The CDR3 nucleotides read TGTGCCAGCAGCTCACCCTCCGGGACAGGGGGCTTCGCAGATACGCAGTATTTT.

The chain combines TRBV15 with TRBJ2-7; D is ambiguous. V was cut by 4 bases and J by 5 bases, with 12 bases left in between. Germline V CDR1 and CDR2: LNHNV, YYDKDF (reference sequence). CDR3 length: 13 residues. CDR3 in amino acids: CATSTRLGDEQYF. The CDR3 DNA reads TGTGCCACCAGCACCCGTCTTGGTGACGAGCAGTACTTC.

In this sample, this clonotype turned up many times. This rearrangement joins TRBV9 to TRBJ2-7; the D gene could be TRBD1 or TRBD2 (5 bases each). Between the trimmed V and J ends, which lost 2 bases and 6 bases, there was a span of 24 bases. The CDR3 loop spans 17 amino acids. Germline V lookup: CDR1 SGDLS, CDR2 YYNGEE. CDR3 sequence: CASSVGTPGPLSGEQYF. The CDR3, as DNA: TGTGCCAGCAGCGTCGGGACGCCAGGGCCCCTTTCCGGCGAGCAGTACTTC.

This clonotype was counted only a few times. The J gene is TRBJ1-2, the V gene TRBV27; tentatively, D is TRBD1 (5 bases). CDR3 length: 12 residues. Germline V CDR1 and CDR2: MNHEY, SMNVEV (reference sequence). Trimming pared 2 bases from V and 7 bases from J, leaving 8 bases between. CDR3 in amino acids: CASSLPGGGYTF. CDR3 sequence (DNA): TGTGCCAGCAGTTTACCGGGGGGTGGCTACACCTTC.

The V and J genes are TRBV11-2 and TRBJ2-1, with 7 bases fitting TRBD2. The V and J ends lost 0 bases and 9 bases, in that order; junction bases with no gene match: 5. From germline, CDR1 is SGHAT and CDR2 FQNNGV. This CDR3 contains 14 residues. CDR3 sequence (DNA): TGTGCCAGCAGCTTAGATGGGAGCGGGGTTGAGCAGTTCTTC. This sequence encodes CASSLDGSGVEQFF.

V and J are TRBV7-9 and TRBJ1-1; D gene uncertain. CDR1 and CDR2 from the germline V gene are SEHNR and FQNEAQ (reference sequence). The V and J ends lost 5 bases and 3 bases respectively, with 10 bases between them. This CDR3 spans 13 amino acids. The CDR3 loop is CASSPTMDTEAFF. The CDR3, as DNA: TGTGCCAGCAGCCCTACTATGGACACTGAAGCTTTCTTT. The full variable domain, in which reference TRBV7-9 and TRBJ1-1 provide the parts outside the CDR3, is DTGVSQNPRHKITKRGQNVTFRCDPISEHNRLYWYRQTLGQGPEFLTYFQNEAQLEKSRLLSDRFSAERPKGSFSTLEIQRTEQGDSAMYLCASSPTMDTEAFFGQGTRLTVV.

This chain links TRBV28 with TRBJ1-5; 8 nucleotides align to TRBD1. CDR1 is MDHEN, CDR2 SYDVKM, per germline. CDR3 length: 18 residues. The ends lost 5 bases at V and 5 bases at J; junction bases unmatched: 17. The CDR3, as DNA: TGTGCCAGCAGTCGGTGGAGTACAGGGGGAAACTCGCATCAGCCCCAGCATTTT. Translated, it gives CASSRWSTGGNSHQPQHF.